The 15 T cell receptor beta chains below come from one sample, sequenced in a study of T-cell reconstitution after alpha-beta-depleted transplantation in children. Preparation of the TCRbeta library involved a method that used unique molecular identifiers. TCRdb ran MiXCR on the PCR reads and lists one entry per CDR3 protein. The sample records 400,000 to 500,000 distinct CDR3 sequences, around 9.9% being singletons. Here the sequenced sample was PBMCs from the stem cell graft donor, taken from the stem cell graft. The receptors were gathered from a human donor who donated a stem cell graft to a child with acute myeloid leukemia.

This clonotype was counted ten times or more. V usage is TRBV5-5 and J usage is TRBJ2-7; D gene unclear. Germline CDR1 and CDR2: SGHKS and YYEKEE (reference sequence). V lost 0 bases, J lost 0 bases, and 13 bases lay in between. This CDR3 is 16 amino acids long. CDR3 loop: CASSLDPLSSSYEQYF. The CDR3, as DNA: TGTGCCAGCAGCTTGGATCCTCTTTCAAGCTCCTACGAGCAGTACTTC. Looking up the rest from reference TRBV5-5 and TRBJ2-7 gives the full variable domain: DAGVTQSPTHLIKTRGQQVTLRCSPISGHKSVSWYQQVLGQGPQFIFQYYEKEERGRGNFPDRFSARQFPNYSSELNVNALLLGDSALYLCASSLDPLSSSYEQYFGPGTRLTVT.

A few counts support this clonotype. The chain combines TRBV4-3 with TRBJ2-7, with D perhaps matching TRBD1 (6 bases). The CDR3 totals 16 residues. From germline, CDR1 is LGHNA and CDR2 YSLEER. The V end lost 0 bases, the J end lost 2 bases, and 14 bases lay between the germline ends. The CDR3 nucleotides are TGCGCCAGCAGCCAAGATGAAATGGACAGAGCCTACGAGCAGTACTTC. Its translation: CASSQDEMDRAYEQYF.

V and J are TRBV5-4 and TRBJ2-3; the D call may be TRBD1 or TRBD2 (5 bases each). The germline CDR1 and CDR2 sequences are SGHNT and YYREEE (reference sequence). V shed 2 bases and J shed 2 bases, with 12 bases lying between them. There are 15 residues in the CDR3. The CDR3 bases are TGTGCCAGCAGCTTAGCCGCAGGGACCACAGATACGCAGTATTTT. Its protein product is CASSLAAGTTDTQYF.

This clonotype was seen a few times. CDR3 nucleotides: TGCGCCAGCAGTGAGGAGGGCGGGAGCGATGAGCAGTTCTTC. It is translated as CASSEEGGSDEQFF. This chain links TRBV10-1 with TRBJ2-1; the match to TRBD2 covers 7 bases. V gave up 2 bases and J gave up 8 bases; unmatched junction bases: 6. The CDR3 is 14 residues long. The germline V gene has CDR1 WNHNN and CDR2 SYGVQD (reference sequence).

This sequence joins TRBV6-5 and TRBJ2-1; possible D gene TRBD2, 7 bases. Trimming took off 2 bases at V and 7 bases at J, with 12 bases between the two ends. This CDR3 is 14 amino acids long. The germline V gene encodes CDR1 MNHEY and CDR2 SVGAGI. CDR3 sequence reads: CASSYGGARNEQFF. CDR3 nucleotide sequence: TGTGCCAGCAGTTACGGGGGGGCCCGGAATGAGCAGTTCTTC.

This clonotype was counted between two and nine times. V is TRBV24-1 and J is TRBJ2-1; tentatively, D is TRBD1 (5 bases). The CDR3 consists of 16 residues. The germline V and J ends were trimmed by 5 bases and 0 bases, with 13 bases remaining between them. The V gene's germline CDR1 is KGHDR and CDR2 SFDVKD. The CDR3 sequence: CATSGSGSSSYNEQFF. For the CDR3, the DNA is TGTGCCACCAGTGGGTCAGGGTCCAGCTCCTACAATGAGCAGTTCTTC.

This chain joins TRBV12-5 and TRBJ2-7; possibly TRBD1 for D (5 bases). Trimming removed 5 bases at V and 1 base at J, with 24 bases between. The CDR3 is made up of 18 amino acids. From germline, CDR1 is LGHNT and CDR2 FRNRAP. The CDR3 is CASGGASDTASQSYEQYV. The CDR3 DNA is TGTGCTAGTGGTGGGGCCTCGGACACGGCATCGCAATCCTACGAGCAGTACGTC.

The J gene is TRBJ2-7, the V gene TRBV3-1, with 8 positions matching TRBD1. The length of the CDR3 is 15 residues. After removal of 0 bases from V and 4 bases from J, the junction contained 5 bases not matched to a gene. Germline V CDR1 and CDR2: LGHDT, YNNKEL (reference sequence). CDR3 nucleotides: TGTGCCAGCAGCCAAGAATGGGACAGGCGGTACGAGCAGTACTTC. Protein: CASSQEWDRRYEQYF.

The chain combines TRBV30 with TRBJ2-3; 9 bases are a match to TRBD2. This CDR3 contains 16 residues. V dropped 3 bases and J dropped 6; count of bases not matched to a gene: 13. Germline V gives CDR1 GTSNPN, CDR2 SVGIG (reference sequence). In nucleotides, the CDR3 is TGTGCCTGGAGCCCCCCCGGGCTAGCGGGGTGGGATACGCAGTATTTT. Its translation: CAWSPPGLAGWDTQYF.

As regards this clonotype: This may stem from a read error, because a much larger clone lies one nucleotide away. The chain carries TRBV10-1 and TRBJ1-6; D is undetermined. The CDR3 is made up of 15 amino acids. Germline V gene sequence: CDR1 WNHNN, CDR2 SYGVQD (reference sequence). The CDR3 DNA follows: TGCGCCAGCAGTGAGTCCCGGACGGGGAATTCACCCCTCTACTTT. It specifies CASSESRTGNSPLYF.

In DNA form, the CDR3 reads TGTGCCAGCAGTCGCCAACAACGGACAGATACGCAGTATTTT. This translates into CASSRQQRTDTQYF. V and J are TRBV6-2 or TRBV6-3 and TRBJ2-3; D is ambiguous. Germline V gene sequence: CDR1 MNHEY, CDR2 SVGEGT. Trimming removed 5 bases from V and 3 bases from J, with 12 bases in between. The CDR3 runs to 14 residues.

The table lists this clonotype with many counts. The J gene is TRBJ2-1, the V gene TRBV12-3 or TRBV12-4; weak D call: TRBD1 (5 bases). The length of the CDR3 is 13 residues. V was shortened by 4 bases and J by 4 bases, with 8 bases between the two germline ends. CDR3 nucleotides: TGTGCCAGCAGTTCCCAGGGTTACAATGAGCAGTTCTTC. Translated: CASSSQGYNEQFF.

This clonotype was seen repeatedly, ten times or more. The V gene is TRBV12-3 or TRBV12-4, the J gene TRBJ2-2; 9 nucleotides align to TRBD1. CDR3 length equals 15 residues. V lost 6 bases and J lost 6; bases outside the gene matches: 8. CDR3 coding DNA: TGTGCCAGCAGCCTCCCGACAGGGGGGGCCGGGGAGCTGTTTTTT. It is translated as CASSLPTGGAGELFF.

The DNA of the CDR3 is TGTGCCAGCAGCTTGCGGGACGTCACTGAAGCTTTCTTT. Translating gives CASSLRDVTEAFF. The V gene is TRBV5-6, the J gene TRBJ1-1; the D gene is possibly TRBD1 (5 bases). From germline, CDR1 is SGHDT and CDR2 YYEEEE. The CDR3 consists of 13 residues. V was cut by 1 base and J by 4 bases, with 8 bases left in between.

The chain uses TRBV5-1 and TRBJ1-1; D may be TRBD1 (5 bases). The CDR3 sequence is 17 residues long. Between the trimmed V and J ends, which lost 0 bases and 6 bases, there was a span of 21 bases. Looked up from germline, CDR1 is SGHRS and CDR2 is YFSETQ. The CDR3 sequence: CASSLVEGNPRGAEAFF. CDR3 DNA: TGCGCCAGCAGCTTGGTTGAGGGTAACCCTCGGGGCGCTGAAGCTTTCTTT.